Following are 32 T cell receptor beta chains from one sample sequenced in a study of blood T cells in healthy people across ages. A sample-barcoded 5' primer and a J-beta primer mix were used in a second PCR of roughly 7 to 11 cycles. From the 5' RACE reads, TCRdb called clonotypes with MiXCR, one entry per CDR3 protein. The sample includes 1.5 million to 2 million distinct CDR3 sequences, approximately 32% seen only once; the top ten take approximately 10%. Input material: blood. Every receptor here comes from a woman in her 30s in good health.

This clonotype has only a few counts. The CDR3 nucleotides read TGTGCCAGCAGTTTGCAGGGACTAGCGAACACCGGGGAGCTGTTTTTT. Residues: CASSLQGLANTGELFF. The chain combines TRBV28 with TRBJ2-2; 8 bases line up with TRBD2. From germline, CDR1 is MDHEN and CDR2 SYDVKM. The CDR3 sequence is 16 residues long. Unmatched junction bases numbered 3, after V lost 3 bases and J lost 0 bases.

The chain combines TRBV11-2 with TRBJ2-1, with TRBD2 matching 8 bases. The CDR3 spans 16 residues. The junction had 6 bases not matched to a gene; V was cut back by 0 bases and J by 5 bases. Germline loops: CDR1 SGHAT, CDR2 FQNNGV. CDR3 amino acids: CASSLDTGLGNNEQFF. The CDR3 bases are TGTGCCAGCAGCTTAGATACGGGACTAGGGAACAATGAGCAGTTCTTC. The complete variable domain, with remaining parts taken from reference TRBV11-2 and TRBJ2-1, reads EAGVAQSPRYKIIEKRQSVAFWCNPISGHATLYWYQQILGQGPKLLIQFQNNGVVDDSQLPKDRFSAERLKGVDSTLKIQPAKLEDSAVYLCASSLDTGLGNNEQFFGPGTRLTVL.

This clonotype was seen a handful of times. The CDR3 spells CASSTTETHGYTF. The DNA for the CDR3 is TGTGCCAGCAGCACAACAGAAACTCATGGCTACACCTTC. The chain links TRBV7-9 to TRBJ1-2; no reliable D call. CDR3 length: 13 residues. V was pared by 5 bases and J by 6 bases, with 13 bases between. The V gene's germline CDR1 is SEHNR and CDR2 FQNEAQ (reference sequence).

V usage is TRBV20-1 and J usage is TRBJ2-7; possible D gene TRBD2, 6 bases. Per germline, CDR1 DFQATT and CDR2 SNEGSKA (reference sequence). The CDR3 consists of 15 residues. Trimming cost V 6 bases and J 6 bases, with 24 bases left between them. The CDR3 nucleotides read TGCAGTGCCTACGAGGGTGGGGGGTTACAAGTCGAGCAGTACTTC. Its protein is CSAYEGGGLQVEQYF.

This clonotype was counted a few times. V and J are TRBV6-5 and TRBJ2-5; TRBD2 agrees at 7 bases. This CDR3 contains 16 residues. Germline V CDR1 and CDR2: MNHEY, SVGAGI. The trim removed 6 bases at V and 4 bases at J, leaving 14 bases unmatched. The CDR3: CASSPSVLAVGETQYF. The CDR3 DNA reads TGTGCCAGCAGCCCTTCAGTGCTAGCGGTTGGAGAGACCCAGTACTTC.

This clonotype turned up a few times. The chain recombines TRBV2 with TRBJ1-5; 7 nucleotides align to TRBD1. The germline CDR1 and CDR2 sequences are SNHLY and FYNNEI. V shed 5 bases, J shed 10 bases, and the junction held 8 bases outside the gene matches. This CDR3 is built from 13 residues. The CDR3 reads CASSSGRTGPQHF. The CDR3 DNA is TGTGCCAGCAGTTCCGGGAGGACAGGCCCCCAGCATTTT.

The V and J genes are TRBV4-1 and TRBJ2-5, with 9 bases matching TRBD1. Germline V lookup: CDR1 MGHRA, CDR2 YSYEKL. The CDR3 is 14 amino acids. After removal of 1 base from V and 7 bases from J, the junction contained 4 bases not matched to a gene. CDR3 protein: CASSQGQGEGTQYF. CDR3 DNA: TGCGCCAGCAGCCAAGGACAGGGGGAGGGGACCCAGTACTTC.

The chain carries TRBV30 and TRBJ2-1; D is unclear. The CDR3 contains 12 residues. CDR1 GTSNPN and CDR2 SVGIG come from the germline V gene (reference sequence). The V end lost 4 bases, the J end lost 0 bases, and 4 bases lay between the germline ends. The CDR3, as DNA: TGTGCCTGGACCTACTCCTACAATGAGCAGTTCTTC. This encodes CAWTYSYNEQFF.

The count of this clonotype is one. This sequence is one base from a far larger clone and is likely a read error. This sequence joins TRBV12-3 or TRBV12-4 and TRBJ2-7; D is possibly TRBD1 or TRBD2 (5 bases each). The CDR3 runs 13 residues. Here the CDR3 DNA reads TGTGCCAGCAGTCCCGGGACCCCCTACGGGCAGTACTTC. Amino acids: CASSPGTPYGQYF.

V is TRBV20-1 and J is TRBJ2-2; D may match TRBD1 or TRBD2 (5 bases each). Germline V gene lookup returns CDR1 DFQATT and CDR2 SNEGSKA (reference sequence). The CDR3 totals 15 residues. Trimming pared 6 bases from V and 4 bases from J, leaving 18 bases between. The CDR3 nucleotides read TGCAGTGCCCGGCCCGGGACGAAGGCCACCGGGGAGCTGTTTTTT. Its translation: CSARPGTKATGELFF.

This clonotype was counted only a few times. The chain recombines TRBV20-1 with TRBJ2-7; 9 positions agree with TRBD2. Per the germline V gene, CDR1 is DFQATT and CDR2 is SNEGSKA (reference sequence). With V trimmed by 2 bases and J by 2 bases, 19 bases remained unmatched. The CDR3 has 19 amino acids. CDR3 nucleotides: TGCAGTGCTAGAATCCTATCCAGCGGGAGGCCAATCGACACCTACGAGCAGTACTTC. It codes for CSARILSSGRPIDTYEQYF.

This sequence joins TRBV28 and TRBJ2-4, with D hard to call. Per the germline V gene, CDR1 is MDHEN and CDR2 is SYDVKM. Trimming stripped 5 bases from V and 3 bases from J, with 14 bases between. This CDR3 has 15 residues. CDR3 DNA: TGTGCCAGCAGTATTTGGAAGTTCGGCAAAAACATTCAGTACTTC. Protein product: CASSIWKFGKNIQYF. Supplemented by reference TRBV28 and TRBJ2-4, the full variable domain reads DVKVTQSSRYLVKRTGEKVFLECVQDMDHENMFWYRQDPGLGLRLIYFSYDVKMKEKGDIPEGYSVSREKKERFSLILESASTNQTSMYLCASSIWKFGKNIQYFGAGTRLSVL.

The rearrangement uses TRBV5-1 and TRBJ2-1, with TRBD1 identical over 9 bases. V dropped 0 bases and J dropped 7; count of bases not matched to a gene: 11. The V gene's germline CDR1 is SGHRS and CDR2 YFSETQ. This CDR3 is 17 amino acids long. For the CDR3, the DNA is TGCGCCAGCAGCTTGGCCGGGGGGACAGGGAGGGGAAATGAGCAGTTCTTC. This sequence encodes CASSLAGGTGRGNEQFF.

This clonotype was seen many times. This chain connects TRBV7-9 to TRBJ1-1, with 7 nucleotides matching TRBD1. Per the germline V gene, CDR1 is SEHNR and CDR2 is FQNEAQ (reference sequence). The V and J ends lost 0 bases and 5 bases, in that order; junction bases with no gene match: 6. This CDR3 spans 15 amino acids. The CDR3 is CASSLARGGETEAFF. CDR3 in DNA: TGTGCCAGCAGCTTAGCGAGAGGGGGCGAGACTGAAGCTTTCTTT.

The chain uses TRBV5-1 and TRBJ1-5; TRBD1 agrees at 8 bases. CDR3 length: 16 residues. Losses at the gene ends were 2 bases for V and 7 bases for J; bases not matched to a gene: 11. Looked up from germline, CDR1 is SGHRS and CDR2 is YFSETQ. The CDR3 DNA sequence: TGCGCCAGCAGCTTAGGCCCACAGGGGGTGAAGCAGCCCCAGCATTTT. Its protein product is CASSLGPQGVKQPQHF. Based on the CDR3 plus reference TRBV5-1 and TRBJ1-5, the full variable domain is KAGVTQTPRYLIKTRGQQVTLSCSPISGHRSVSWYQQTPGQGLQFLFEYFSETQRNKGNFPGRFSGRQFSNSRSEMNVSTLELGDSALYLCASSLGPQGVKQPQHFGDGTRLSIL.

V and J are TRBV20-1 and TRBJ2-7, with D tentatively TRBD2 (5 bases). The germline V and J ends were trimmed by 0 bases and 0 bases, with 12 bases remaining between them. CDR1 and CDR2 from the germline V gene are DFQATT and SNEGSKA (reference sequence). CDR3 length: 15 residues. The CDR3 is CSARDAGLSSYEQYF. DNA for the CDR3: TGCAGTGCTAGAGATGCAGGACTGAGCTCCTACGAGCAGTACTTC.

The DNA for the CDR3 is TGCGCCAGCAGCTGGACTTCCAGGGATACTGAAGCTTTCTTT. It encodes CASSWTSRDTEAFF. The J gene is TRBJ1-1, the V gene TRBV5-1; D is possibly TRBD1 (5 bases). This CDR3 has 14 residues. Deletions cut 3 bases from V and 5 bases from J, with 14 bases between. Germline values: CDR1 SGHRS, CDR2 YFSETQ.

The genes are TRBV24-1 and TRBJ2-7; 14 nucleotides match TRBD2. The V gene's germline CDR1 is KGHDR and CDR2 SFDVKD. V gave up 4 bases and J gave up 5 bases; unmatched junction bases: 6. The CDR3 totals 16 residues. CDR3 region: CATSDPGLAGEHEQYF. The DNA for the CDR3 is TGTGCCACCAGTGACCCGGGACTAGCGGGAGAACACGAGCAGTACTTC.

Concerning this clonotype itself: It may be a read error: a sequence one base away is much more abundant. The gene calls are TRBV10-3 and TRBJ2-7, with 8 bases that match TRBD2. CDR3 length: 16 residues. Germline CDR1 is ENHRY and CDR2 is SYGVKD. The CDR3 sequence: CAINGGDTSGSYGQYF. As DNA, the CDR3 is TGTGCCATCAATGGGGGTGATACTAGCGGCTCCTACGGGCAGTACTTC.

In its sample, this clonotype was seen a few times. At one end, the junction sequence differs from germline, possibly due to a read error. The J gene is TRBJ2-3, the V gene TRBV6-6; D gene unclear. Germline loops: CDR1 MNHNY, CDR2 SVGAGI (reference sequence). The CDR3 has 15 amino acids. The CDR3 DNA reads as TGTACCAGCAGTTACTCCAATTCTCGCACAGATACGCAGTATTTT. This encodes CTSSYSNSRTDTQYF.

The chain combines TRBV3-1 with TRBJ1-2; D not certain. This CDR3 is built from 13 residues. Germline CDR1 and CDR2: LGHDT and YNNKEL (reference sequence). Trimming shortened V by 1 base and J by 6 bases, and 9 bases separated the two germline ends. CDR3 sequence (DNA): TGTGCCAGCAGCCAAGGCCGGGCTAATGGCTACACCTTC. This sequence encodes CASSQGRANGYTF.

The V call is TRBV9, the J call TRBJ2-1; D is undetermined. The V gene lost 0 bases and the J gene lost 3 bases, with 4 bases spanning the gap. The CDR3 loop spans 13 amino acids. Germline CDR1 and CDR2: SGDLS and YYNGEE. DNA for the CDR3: TGTGCCAGCAGCGTAGGCTACTACAATGAGCAGTTCTTC. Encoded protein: CASSVGYYNEQFF.

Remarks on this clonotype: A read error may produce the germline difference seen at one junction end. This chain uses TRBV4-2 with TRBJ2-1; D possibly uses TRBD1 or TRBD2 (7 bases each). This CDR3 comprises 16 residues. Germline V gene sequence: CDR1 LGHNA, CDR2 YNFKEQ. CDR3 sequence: CASSHQRDSAYNGQFF. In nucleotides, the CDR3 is TGTGCCAGCAGCCATCAGCGGGACAGCGCCTACAATGGGCAGTTCTTC.

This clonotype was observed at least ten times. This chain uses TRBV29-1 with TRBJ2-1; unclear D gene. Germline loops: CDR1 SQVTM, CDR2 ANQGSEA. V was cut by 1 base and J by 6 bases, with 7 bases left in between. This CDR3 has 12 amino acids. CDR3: CSVEVEGNEQFF. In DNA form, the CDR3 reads TGCAGCGTTGAAGTCGAAGGCAATGAGCAGTTCTTC.

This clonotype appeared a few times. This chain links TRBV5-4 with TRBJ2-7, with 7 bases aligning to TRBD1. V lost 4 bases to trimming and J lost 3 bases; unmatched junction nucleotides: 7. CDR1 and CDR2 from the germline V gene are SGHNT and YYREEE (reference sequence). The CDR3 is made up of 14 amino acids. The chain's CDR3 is CASSRGQTLYEQYF. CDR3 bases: TGTGCCAGCAGCCGGGGACAGACCCTCTACGAGCAGTACTTC.

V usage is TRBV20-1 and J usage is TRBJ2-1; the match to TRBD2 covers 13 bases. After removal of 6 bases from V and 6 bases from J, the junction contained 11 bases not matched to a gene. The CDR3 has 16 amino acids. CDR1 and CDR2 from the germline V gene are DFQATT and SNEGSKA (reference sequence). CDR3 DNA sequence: TGCAGTGCCTTGTACACTAGCGGGGGGGCCGGCAATGAGCAGTTCTTC. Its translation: CSALYTSGGAGNEQFF.

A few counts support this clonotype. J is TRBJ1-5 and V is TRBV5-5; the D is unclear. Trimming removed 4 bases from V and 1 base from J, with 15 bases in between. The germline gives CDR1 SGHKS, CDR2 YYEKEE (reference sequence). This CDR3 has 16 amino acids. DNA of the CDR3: TGTGCCAGCAGCATGGAGGCCTTTTCCAGCAATCAGCCCCAGCATTTT. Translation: CASSMEAFSSNQPQHF.

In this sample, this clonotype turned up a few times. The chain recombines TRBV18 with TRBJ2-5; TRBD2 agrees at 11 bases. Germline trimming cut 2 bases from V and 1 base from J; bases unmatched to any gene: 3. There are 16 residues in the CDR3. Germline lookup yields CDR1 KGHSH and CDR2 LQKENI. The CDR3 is CASSPRTSGPQETQYF. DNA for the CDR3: TGTGCCAGCTCACCAAGGACTAGCGGGCCCCAAGAGACCCAGTACTTC. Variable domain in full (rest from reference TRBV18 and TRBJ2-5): NAGVMQNPRHLVRRRGQEARLRCSPMKGHSHVYWYRQLPEEGLKFMVYLQKENIIDESGMPKERFSAEFPKEGPSILRIQQVVRGDSAAYFCASSPRTSGPQETQYFGPGTRLLVL.

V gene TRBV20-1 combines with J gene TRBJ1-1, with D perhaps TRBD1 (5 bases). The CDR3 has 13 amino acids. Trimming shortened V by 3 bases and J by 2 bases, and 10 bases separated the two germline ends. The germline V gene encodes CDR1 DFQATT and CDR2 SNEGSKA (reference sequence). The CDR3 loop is CSARGGYNTEAFF. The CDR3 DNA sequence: TGCAGTGCTAGGGGGGGATACAACACTGAAGCTTTCTTT.

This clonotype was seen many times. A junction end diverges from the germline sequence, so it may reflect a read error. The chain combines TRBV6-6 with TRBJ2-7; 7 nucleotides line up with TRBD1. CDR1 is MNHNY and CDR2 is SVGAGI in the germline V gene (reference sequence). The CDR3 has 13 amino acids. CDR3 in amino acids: CASSPGQRYEQYF. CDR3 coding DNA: TGCGCCAGCAGCCCGGGACAGAGATACGAGCAGTACTTC.

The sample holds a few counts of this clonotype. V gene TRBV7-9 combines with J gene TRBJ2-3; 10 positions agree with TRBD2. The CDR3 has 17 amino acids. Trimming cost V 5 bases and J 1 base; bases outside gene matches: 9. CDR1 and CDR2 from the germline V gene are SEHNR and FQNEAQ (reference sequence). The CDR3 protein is CASSTGTGTSGTDTQYF. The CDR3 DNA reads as TGTGCCAGCAGCACAGGAACCGGGACTAGCGGCACAGATACGCAGTATTTT. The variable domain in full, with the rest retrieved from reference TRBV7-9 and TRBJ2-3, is DTGVSQNPRHKITKRGQNVTFRCDPISEHNRLYWYRQTLGQGPEFLTYFQNEAQLEKSRLLSDRFSAERPKGSFSTLEIQRTEQGDSAMYLCASSTGTGTSGTDTQYFGPGTRLTVL.

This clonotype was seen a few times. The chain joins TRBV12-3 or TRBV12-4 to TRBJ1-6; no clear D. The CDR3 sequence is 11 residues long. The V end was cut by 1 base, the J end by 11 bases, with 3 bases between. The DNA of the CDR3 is TGTGCCAGCAGTTTAGGTACACCCCTCCACTTT. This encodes CASSLGTPLHF.